Sequencing of this T cell receptor beta chain was carried out in a study of cytomegalovirus exposure and HLA in healthy donors. Notes on the study in general: The authors later found most CMV-associated TCR beta chains appeared HLA-restricted. It is likely that the observed cluster of highly shared sequence variants was a sequencing artifact.

This clone came up once. What it binds is unknown. Researchers ran the PCR with 60 Vbeta and 13 Jbeta primers. The data were produced by immunoSEQ multiplex PCR, yet TCRdb's version contains in-frame clones alone and is incomplete. Among some 170,000 clones listed, 70% were seen once. This clonotype was sampled from a man between 18 and 29 years old in good health and CMV-seropositive. The specimen was PBMCs.

This CDR3 reads CASSHLHPGTSGRRTGELFF. CDR3 DNA: TGCGCCAGCAGCCACTTACACCCCGGGACTAGCGGGAGAAGAACCGGGGAGCTGTTTTTT. This chain links TRBV4-1 with TRBJ2-2; 14 nucleotides align to TRBD2. Germline V gene lookup returns CDR1 MGHRA and CDR2 YSYEKL. Trimming took 3 bases from V and 5 from J; bases not matched to a gene: 14. The CDR3 loop spans 20 amino acids.